The rows below give T cell receptor beta chains drawn from one sample of a study of blood T cell repertoires in COVID-19. Data came from immunoSEQ multiplex PCR; TCRdb stores just in-frame clones and leaves some out. Among 100,000 to 120,000 clones listed, 85% to 90% were seen once. Specimen: peripheral blood. All receptors derive from a woman between 45 and 60 years old with acute or convalescent COVID-19. Both conserved end residues are part of each CDR3. The order of the fields is V gene, D gene, clone size, CDR3 length, J gene, CDR3 protein, CDR3 DNA. D genes are given only for firm matches. Some rows have no size entry. The others give once, few or many, or a class for an expanded clone.

v_call: TRBV7-2; d_call: TRBD2; clone_size: few; cdr3_length: 14; j_call: TRBJ2-7; cdr3_aa: CASSLVLASYEQYF; cdr3_nt: TGTGCCAGCAGCTTAGTACTAGCGTCCTACGAGCAGTACTTC
v_call: TRBV28; d_call: TRBD1; clone_size: NA; cdr3_length: 14; j_call: TRBJ2-5; cdr3_aa: CASSPGTGEETQYF; cdr3_nt: TGTGCCAGCAGTCCCGGGACAGGGGAGGAGACCCAGTACTTC
v_call: TRBV30; d_call: TRBD2; clone_size: NA; cdr3_length: 14; j_call: TRBJ2-7; cdr3_aa: CAWSVLTSAYEQYF; cdr3_nt: TGTGCCTGGAGTGTACTTACTAGCGCTTACGAGCAGTACTTC
v_call: TRBV3-1/TRBV3-2; d_call: TRBD1; clone_size: NA; cdr3_length: 16; j_call: TRBJ2-7; cdr3_aa: CASSRRTGGLLYEQYF; cdr3_nt: TGTGCCAGCAGCCGGAGGACAGGGGGTTTACTCTACGAGCAGTACTTC
v_call: TRBV25-1; d_call: NA; clone_size: NA; cdr3_length: 16; j_call: TRBJ1-2; cdr3_aa: CASRTGIEDSNYGYTF; cdr3_nt: TGTGCCAGCAGAACCGGGATCGAAGATTCTAACTATGGCTACACCTTC
v_call: TRBV4-1; d_call: TRBD2; clone_size: NA; cdr3_length: 16; j_call: TRBJ2-3; cdr3_aa: CASSQDSGAGADTQYF; cdr3_nt: TGCGCCAGCAGCCAAGATAGTGGTGCGGGGGCAGATACGCAGTATTTT
v_call: TRBV4-1; d_call: NA; clone_size: NA; cdr3_length: 16; j_call: TRBJ1-2; cdr3_aa: CASSQGPGRDNYGYTF; cdr3_nt: TGCGCCAGCAGCCAAGGCCCAGGGCGGGATAACTATGGCTACACCTTC
v_call: TRBV14; d_call: NA; clone_size: once; cdr3_length: 15; j_call: TRBJ2-3; cdr3_aa: CASSQESGTTFTQYF; cdr3_nt: TGTGCCAGCAGCCAAGAGTCGGGTACGACGTTTACGCAGTATTTT
v_call: TRBV4-2; d_call: NA; clone_size: NA; cdr3_length: 15; j_call: TRBJ1-4; cdr3_aa: CASSQDRTNNEKLFF; cdr3_nt: TGTGCCAGCAGCCAAGATAGGACTAATAATGAAAAACTGTTTTTT
v_call: TRBV9; d_call: TRBD1; clone_size: NA; cdr3_length: 14; j_call: TRBJ1-1; cdr3_aa: CASSVTGGNTEAFF; cdr3_nt: TGTGCCAGCAGCGTAACAGGGGGGAACACTGAAGCTTTCTTT
v_call: TRBV5-1; d_call: NA; clone_size: NA; cdr3_length: 15; j_call: TRBJ1-3; cdr3_aa: CASSATGFGGNTIYF; cdr3_nt: TGCGCCAGCAGCGCTACAGGGTTTGGGGGAAACACCATATATTTT
v_call: TRBV28; d_call: NA; clone_size: NA; cdr3_length: 13; j_call: TRBJ2-1; cdr3_aa: CASSLVSYNEQFF; cdr3_nt: TGTGCCAGCAGTTTGGTGAGCTACAATGAGCAGTTCTTC